This TCR beta chain was documented in a study of cytomegalovirus exposure and HLA in healthy donors. This PCR relied on a set of 60 Vbeta primers and 13 Jbeta primers. Sequencing used immunoSEQ multiplex PCR; TCRdb keeps in-frame clones, though not all of them. The sample shows 150,000 or so clones, under 85% of them seen only once. Germline values: CDR1 MNHEY, CDR2 SVGAGI. V lost 5 bases, J lost 2 bases, and 8 bases stayed unmatched. This CDR3 has 15 residues. The sequence was collected from a man aged 18 to 29 in good health and CMV-seronegative. Sequenced material: PBMCs. The V gene is TRBV6-5, the J gene TRBJ2-7, with 8 bases that match TRBD1. DNA of the CDR3: TGTGCCAGCAGTCTTAGGACAGGGAGCCCCTACGAGCAGTACTTC. It is translated as CASSLRTGSPYEQYF.